The clone carrying this T cell receptor beta chain showed up just a few times. Antigen: not known. Germline V gives CDR1 DFQATT, CDR2 SNEGSKA (reference sequence). CDR3 length: 14 amino acids. V gave up 6 bases and J gave up 0 bases, with 13 bases separating them. This sample is drawn from a study of T-cell reconstitution after alpha-beta-depleted transplantation in children. Points from the study as a whole: Newly produced T cells mostly provided counts and TCRbeta diversity after one year, as hyperexpanded clones declined.

Library preparation (for TCRbeta) was performed with unique molecular identifiers. TCRdb reprocessed the PCR reads with MiXCR, giving one entry per CDR3 protein. The sample carries about 460,000 distinct CDR3 sequences, about 11% recorded once. The V call is TRBV20-1, the J call TRBJ2-3, with D maybe TRBD2 (6 bases). Sequenced material: PBMCs, taken before TCRalphabeta/CD19-depleted stem cell transplant. The origin of this receptor is a child younger than 10 with inherited bone marrow failure, due to receive a stem cell transplant. CDR3 sequence (DNA): TGCAGTGCACCGCTGAGCGGGAGCACAGATACGCAGTATTTT. Amino acid sequence: CSAPLSGSTDTQYF.